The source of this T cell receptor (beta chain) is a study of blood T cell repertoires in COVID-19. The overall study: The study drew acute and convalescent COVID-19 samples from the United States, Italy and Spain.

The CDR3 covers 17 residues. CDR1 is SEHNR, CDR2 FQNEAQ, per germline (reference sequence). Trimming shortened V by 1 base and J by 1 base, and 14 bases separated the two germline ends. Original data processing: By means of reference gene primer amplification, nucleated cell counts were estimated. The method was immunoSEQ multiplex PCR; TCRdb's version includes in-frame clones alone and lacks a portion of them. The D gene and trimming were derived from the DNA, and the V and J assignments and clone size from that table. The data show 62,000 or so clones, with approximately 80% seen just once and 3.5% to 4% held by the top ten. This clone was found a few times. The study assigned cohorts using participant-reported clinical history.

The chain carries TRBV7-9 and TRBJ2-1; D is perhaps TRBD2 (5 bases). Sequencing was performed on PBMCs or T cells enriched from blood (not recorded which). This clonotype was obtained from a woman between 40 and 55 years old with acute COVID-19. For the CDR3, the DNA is TGTGCCAGCAGCTTAGGTTTAGGAGCGGAGTCCTACAATGAGCAGTTCTTC. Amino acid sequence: CASSLGLGAESYNEQFF.